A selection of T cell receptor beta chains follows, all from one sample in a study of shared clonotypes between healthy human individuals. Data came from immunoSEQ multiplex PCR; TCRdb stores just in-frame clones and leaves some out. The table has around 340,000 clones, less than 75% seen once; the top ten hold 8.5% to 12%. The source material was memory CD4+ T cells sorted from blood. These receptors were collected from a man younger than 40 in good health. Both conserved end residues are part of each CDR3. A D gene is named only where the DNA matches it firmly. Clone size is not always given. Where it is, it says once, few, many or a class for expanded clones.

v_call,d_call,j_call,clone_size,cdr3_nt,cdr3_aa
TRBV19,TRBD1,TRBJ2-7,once,TGTGCCACCCGAACCGGGACAGGGTTTCGAGAGCAGTACTTC,CATRTGTGFREQYF
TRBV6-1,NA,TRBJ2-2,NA,TGTGCCAGCAGAAGGACGGTGAACACCGGGGAGCTGTTTTTT,CASRRTVNTGELFF
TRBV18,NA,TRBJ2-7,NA,TGTGCCAGCTCCCTGCCCCAAAACGAGCAGTACTTC,CASSLPQNEQYF
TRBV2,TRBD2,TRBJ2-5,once,TGTGCCACCCAGCGGAGCGGGAGTGCAGAGACCCAGTACTTC,CATQRSGSAETQYF
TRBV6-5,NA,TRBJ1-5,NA,TGTGCCAGCCGAATAAGGGTTTATAGCAATCAGCCCCAGCATTTT,CASRIRVYSNQPQHF
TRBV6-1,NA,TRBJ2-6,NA,TGTGCCAGCAGTGACCTTCAGGACGGTGACTCTGGGGCCAACGTCCTGACTTTC,CASSDLQDGDSGANVLTF
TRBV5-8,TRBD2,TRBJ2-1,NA,TGTGCCAGCAGCTCGCTAGCGGGAGGGCCGGGCGAGCAGTTCTTC,CASSSLAGGPGEQFF
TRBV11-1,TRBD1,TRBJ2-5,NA,TGTGCCAGCAGCTTAGGTACGGGACAGAACCAAGAGACCCAGTACTTC,CASSLGTGQNQETQYF
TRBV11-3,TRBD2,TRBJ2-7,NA,TGTGCCAGCAGCACTAGTGGGCTAGCGGGAGGGCCGAGGTGGCTGTACTTC,CASSTSGLAGGPRWLYF
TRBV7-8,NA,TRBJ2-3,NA,TGTGCCAGCAGCCCAACAGGAGATACGCAGTATTTT,CASSPTGDTQYF
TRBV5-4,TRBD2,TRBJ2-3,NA,TGTGCCAGCAGCTTTACTAGCGGGAGTAAAGGGGATACGCAGTATTTT,CASSFTSGSKGDTQYF
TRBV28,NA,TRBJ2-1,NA,TGTGCCAGCGAGGGGTCCTACAATGAGCAGTTCTTC,CASEGSYNEQFF
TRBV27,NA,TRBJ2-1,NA,TGTGCCAGCAGTTTAAGAAACCATGAGCAGTTCTTC,CASSLRNHEQFF
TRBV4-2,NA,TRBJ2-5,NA,TGTGCCAGCAGCCAAGAAGGGGAGACCCAGTACTTC,CASSQEGETQYF
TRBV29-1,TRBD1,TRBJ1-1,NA,TGCAGCGTTGTTGTACAGACAGGGGCTGAAGCTTTCTTT,CSVVVQTGAEAFF
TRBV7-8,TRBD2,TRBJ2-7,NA,TGTGCCAGCAGCCCAAGACTAGCCAAAAGCTCCTACGAGCAGTACTTC,CASSPRLAKSSYEQYF
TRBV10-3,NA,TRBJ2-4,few,TGTGCCATCAGTGAGTCGGAGGGCTGGATAAAAAACATTCAGTACTTC,CAISESEGWIKNIQYF
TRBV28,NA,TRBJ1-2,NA,TGTGCCAGCAGTACAGGTGCCTATGGCTACACCTTC,CASSTGAYGYTF
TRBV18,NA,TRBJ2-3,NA,TGTGCCAGCTCACCATCCCAGGGACCAGATACGCAGTATTTT,CASSPSQGPDTQYF
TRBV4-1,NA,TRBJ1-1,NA,TGCGCCAGCAGCCAAGAGCTCCAGGGGGAAGCTTTCTTT,CASSQELQGEAFF
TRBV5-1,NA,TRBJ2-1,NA,TGCGCCAGCAGCGACGGTGGGAGTCGCTACAATGAGCAGTTCTTC,CASSDGGSRYNEQFF
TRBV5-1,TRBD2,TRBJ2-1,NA,TGCGCCAGCAGGATTAGTCCCCAAGCGGGAGAGCAGTTCTTC,CASRISPQAGEQFF
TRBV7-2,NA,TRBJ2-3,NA,TGTGCCAGCAGCTTTAGCACCACAGATACGCAGTATTTT,CASSFSTTDTQYF
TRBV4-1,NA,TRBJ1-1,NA,TGCGCCAGCAGCTTTCCGGCGCCCATGAACACTGAAGCTTTCTTT,CASSFPAPMNTEAFF
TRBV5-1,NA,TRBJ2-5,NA,TGCGCCAGCAGCTTTTCAGGGAGGGAGACCCAGTACTTC,CASSFSGRETQYF
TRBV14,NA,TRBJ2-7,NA,TGTGCCAGCAGCCCGACAGTTTCCTACGAGCAGTACTTC,CASSPTVSYEQYF
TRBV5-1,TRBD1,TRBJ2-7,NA,TGCGCCAGCAGCCAACATAGACAGGGGGCCTACGAGCAGTACTTC,CASSQHRQGAYEQYF
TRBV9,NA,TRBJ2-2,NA,TGTGCCAGCAGCGTGACCAACTCGAACACCGGGGAGCTGTTTTTT,CASSVTNSNTGELFF
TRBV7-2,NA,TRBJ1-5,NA,TGTGCCAGCAGCTTAGTTGGACGTGGTCAGCCCCAGCATTTT,CASSLVGRGQPQHF
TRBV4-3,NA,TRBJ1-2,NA,TGCGCCAGCAGCCCGGATGGGCAGGGAGAGGTCTATGGCTACACCTTC,CASSPDGQGEVYGYTF
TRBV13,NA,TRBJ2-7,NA,TGTGCCAGCAGCTTCTGGGGTATTGGCTACGAGCAGTACTTC,CASSFWGIGYEQYF
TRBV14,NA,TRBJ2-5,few,TGTGCCAGCAGCCCTTTAGGTACTGGGACCCAGTACTTC,CASSPLGTGTQYF
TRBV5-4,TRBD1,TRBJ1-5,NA,TGTGCCAGCAGCCCAGCGGGACAGCCCCACCAGCCCCAGCATTTT,CASSPAGQPHQPQHF
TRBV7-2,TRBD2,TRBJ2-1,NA,TGTGCCAGCAGCCTCCTAGCGGGGGTTTACAATGAGCAGTTCTTC,CASSLLAGVYNEQFF
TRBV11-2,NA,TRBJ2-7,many,TGTGCCAGCAGCTCGCCCCGGACAGCCCTTCGGGAGCAGTACTTC,CASSSPRTALREQYF
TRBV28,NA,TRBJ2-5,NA,TGTGCCAGCAGTTTAGTAGCTGTGACAACCGAGACCCAGTACTTC,CASSLVAVTTETQYF
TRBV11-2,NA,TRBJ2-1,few,TGTGCCAGCAGCTTAGAACCGGGACGGGGAAACCGTTACAATGAGCAGTTCTTC,CASSLEPGRGNRYNEQFF
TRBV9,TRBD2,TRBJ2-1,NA,TGTGCCAGCAGCGTCGCTAGCGGTTTAGGGAATGAGCAGTTCTTC,CASSVASGLGNEQFF
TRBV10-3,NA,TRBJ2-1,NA,TGTGCCATCAGTGAGTCAACTGGGGCGCCGGGCAATGAGCAGTTCTTC,CAISESTGAPGNEQFF
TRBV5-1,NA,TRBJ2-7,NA,TGCGCCAGCAGCTCGGGAAAAATGGAATCCATCTACGAGCAGTACTTC,CASSSGKMESIYEQYF
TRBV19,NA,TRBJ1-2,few,TGTGCCAGTAGTACCAAGGACGGGGCTAGCCTCTATGGCTACACCTTC,CASSTKDGASLYGYTF
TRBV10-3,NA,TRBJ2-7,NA,TGTGCCATCAGAACAGTACTCACTCAACCCTACGAGCAGTACTTC,CAIRTVLTQPYEQYF
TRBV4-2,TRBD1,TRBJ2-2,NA,TGTGCCAGCAGCCTCGGGACAGGGGTGAACACCGGGGAGCTGTTTTTT,CASSLGTGVNTGELFF
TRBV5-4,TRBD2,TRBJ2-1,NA,TGTGCCAGCAGCTTGTCCACGGGAGGAGGTGGTGAGCAGTTCTTC,CASSLSTGGGGEQFF
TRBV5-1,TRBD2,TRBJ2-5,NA,TGCGCCAGCTCCGGGACTAGCGGGAGGGCCGAAGAGACCCAGTACTTC,CASSGTSGRAEETQYF
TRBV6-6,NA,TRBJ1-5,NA,TGTGCCAGCAGTTACTCCACGTATCAGCCCCAGCATTTT,CASSYSTYQPQHF
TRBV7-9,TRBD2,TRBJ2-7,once,TGTGCCTCGACTAGCGGGGACTCCTACGAGCAGTACTTC,CASTSGDSYEQYF
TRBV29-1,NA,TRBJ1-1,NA,TGCAGCGTTGGGGCAGGGTGGGGTATGAACACTGAAGCTTTCTTT,CSVGAGWGMNTEAFF
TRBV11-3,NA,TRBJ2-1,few,TGTGCCAGCAGCTTTGTTCAAGACAATGAGCAGTTCTTC,CASSFVQDNEQFF